This passage covers 26 T cell receptor beta chains from one sample sequenced in a study of post-analysis software for immune sequencing data (dated by TCRdb to between 2015 and 2016). Points the paper makes about the study in general: Patients showed significantly higher frequencies than controls for a handful of TRBV segments, among them TRBV5-6, TRBV5-1 and TRBV20-1.

Antigens of these TCRs are unknown. The library relied on PCR. The sequencer was an Illumina HiSeq 2500. To reduce PCR and sequencing biases, unique molecular identifiers were built into the TCR beta cDNA libraries. The public reads were quality trimmed at Q25 with fastp and then assembled into clones with MiXCR by TCRdb, keeping productive beta chains. Rows with one shared CDR3 protein collapse into an entry with the most common genes and DNA. This sample comprises 740,000 or so distinct CDR3 sequences, approximately 50% of them detected only once. The ten largest clones capture around 4.5% of the sample. The material sequenced was blood. These receptors were collected from a girl aged 10 to 17 with multiple sclerosis.

J is TRBJ2-7 and V is TRBV15; the D gene could be TRBD1 or TRBD2 (6 bases each). CDR3 length: 15 amino acids. Germline CDR1 reads LNHNV; CDR2 reads YYDKDF (reference sequence). V was cut by 3 bases and J by 2 bases, with 14 bases left in between. The CDR3 DNA reads as TGTGCCACCAGCAGGTCCAAGGGGGGTACCTACGAGCAGTACTTC. The encoded protein is CATSRSKGGTYEQYF.

The chain joins TRBV5-5 to TRBJ1-2; possible D gene TRBD1, 5 bases. Trimming shortened V by 4 bases and J by 6 bases, and 13 bases separated the two germline ends. Germline V gene data show CDR1 as SGHKS and CDR2 as YYEKEE (reference sequence). The CDR3 covers 13 residues. DNA of the CDR3: TGTGCCAGCAGCCGCGTTGGGGGGAATGGCTACACCTTC. Translation: CASSRVGGNGYTF.

V and J are TRBV25-1 and TRBJ2-3; the D is unclear. CDR1 MGHDK and CDR2 SYGVNS come from the germline V gene. The CDR3 length is 14 residues. V dropped 7 bases and J dropped 5 bases, with 16 bases sitting between them. The CDR3 DNA reads TGTGCCAGCATGATGACTGGAACAAGAGATACGCAGTATTTT. As protein: CASMMTGTRDTQYF.

The chain recombines TRBV12-3 or TRBV12-4 with TRBJ2-3; 9 bases are shared with TRBD1. This CDR3 has 18 amino acids. With 6 bases clipped from V and 1 base from J, the junction kept 14 bases outside the gene matches. CDR3 sequence: CASRAPGQGWYGTDTQYF. The CDR3 coding sequence is TGTGCCAGCAGGGCCCCGGGACAGGGTTGGTATGGCACAGATACGCAGTATTTT.

Only a few counts were recorded for this clonotype. The chain carries TRBV7-9 and TRBJ2-1; TRBD2 aligns across 8 bases. V dropped 4 bases and J dropped 6; count of bases not matched to a gene: 5. There are 14 residues in the CDR3. The V gene's germline CDR1 is SEHNR and CDR2 FQNEAQ (reference sequence). DNA of the CDR3: TGTGCCAGCAGCTCCGCGGGGGGCCCCAATGAGCAGTTCTTC. This gives the protein CASSSAGGPNEQFF.

This chain uses TRBV7-6 with TRBJ2-7; 10 bases map to TRBD1. J lost 3 bases, V lost 4 bases, and 6 bases had no gene match. Germline V CDR1 and CDR2: SGHVS, FNYEAQ. The CDR3 has 15 residues. CDR3 region: CASSSLDRGLYEQYF. The CDR3 DNA sequence: TGTGCCAGCAGCTCACTCGACAGGGGGCTCTACGAGCAGTACTTC.

This clonotype was seen more than once but under ten times. CDR3: CSVEEYGTGWYGYTF. The CDR3 DNA sequence: TGCAGCGTTGAAGAGTACGGGACAGGGTGGTATGGCTACACCTTC. The chain links TRBV29-1 to TRBJ1-2, with TRBD1 matching over 9 bases. V dropped 0 bases and J dropped 5; count of bases not matched to a gene: 7. The germline CDR1 and CDR2 sequences are SQVTM and ANQGSEA. The CDR3 sequence is 15 residues long.

This clonotype occurred many times. This chain joins TRBV29-1 and TRBJ2-4, with a tentative D call TRBD1 (6 bases). This CDR3 is 13 amino acids long. With 4 bases removed from V and 9 bases from J, the gap between germline ends came to 16 bases. Per the germline V gene, CDR1 is SQVTM and CDR2 is ANQGSEA. CDR3 DNA: TGCAGCGTTGTGGACAGAGGGACGGCCATTCAGTACTTC. Its protein product is CSVVDRGTAIQYF.

There are a few counts of this clonotype. The chain is built from TRBV2 and TRBJ2-6; no clear D gene. The germline V and J ends were trimmed by 4 bases and 0 bases, with 7 bases remaining between them. In germline, CDR1 is SNHLY, CDR2 FYNNEI. The CDR3 consists of 15 residues. The CDR3 sequence: CASSGGLSGANVLTF. The CDR3 region has the DNA TGTGCCAGCAGTGGCGGCCTCTCTGGGGCCAACGTCCTGACTTTC.

The J gene is TRBJ1-1, the V gene TRBV6-2 or TRBV6-3, with no clear D. The length of the CDR3 is 13 residues. Germline V CDR1 and CDR2: MNHEY, SVGEGT. Trimming took 7 bases from V and 1 from J, leaving 10 bases between them. CDR3 in amino acids: CASNWGGNTEAFF. Here the CDR3 DNA reads TGTGCCAGCAACTGGGGAGGGAACACTGAAGCTTTCTTT.

This clonotype was seen just once. This rearrangement joins TRBV4-1 to TRBJ2-1; 9 bases match TRBD1. Germline loops: CDR1 MGHRA, CDR2 YSYEKL. V lost 5 bases and J lost 10; bases outside the gene matches: 15. This CDR3 is 16 amino acids long. This CDR3 is CASSYLQGAVTPEQFF. The CDR3 DNA reads TGCGCCAGCAGCTACTTACAGGGGGCAGTTACCCCCGAGCAGTTCTTC.

The CDR3 loop is CASSLMSTAGANVLTF. CDR3 in DNA: TGTGCCAGCAGTTTAATGAGTACTGCTGGGGCCAACGTCCTGACTTTC. V gene TRBV12-3 or TRBV12-4 combines with J gene TRBJ2-6; D call uncertain. There are 16 residues in the CDR3. V gave up 2 bases and J gave up 2 bases, with 10 bases separating them.

This clonotype was counted only a few times. The V and J genes are TRBV20-1 and TRBJ2-3; 9 bases match TRBD2. This CDR3 spans 16 amino acids. Germline-derived CDR1 and CDR2 are DFQATT and SNEGSKA (reference sequence). V was clipped by 8 bases and J by 3 bases; unmatched bases: 15. This chain's CDR3 is CSTARREGPRTDTQYF. The CDR3 region has the DNA TGCAGTACCGCCCGGCGGGAGGGCCCCCGAACAGATACGCAGTATTTT.

The rearrangement links TRBV29-1 to TRBJ1-1, with D unresolved. Germline assignment: CDR1 SQVTM and CDR2 ANQGSEA. The V gene lost 6 bases and the J gene lost 3 bases, with 17 bases spanning the gap. The CDR3 length is 14 residues. DNA of the CDR3: TGCAGCGTGGAACTGATGTTGGTCGACACTGAAGCTTTCTTT. Its protein is CSVELMLVDTEAFF.

This clonotype showed up just once. The genes are TRBV5-1 and TRBJ1-2; D may be TRBD1 (6 bases). The V gene lost 6 bases and the J gene lost 0 bases, with 12 bases spanning the gap. This CDR3 is built from 14 residues. The germline V gene has CDR1 SGHRS and CDR2 YFSETQ. CDR3 region: CASTATGANYGYTF. In DNA, the CDR3 is TGCGCCAGCACCGCGACAGGAGCTAACTATGGCTACACCTTC. The whole variable domain, filled in from reference TRBV5-1 and TRBJ1-2, reads KAGVTQTPRYLIKTRGQQVTLSCSPISGHRSVSWYQQTPGQGLQFLFEYFSETQRNKGNFPGRFSGRQFSNSRSEMNVSTLELGDSALYLCASTATGANYGYTFGSGTRLTVV.

Only a few counts were recorded for this clonotype. This chain connects TRBV7-8 to TRBJ2-5; D is possibly TRBD1 (6 bases). The CDR3 contains 12 residues. V was cut by 6 bases and J by 10 bases, with 15 bases left in between. Germline CDR1 reads SGHVS; CDR2 reads FQNEAQ. The CDR3 bases are TGTGCCAGCAGGCCGGAGACGGGACACCAGTACTTC. Residues: CASRPETGHQYF.

The V gene is TRBV7-9, the J gene TRBJ2-1; 12 positions agree with TRBD2. Near its end, the DNA agrees better with TRBJ2-7, so the J call may be wrong. The CDR3 is made up of 15 amino acids. Germline V lookup: CDR1 SEHNR, CDR2 FQNEAQ (reference sequence). The CDR3: CASSALTSGRREQYF. Here the CDR3 DNA reads TGTGCCAGCAGCGCGTTGACTAGCGGGAGACGTGAGCAGTACTTC.

The V and J genes are TRBV30 and TRBJ2-7; D uncertain. The CDR3 length is 13 residues. V was cut by 6 bases and J by 2 bases, with 14 bases left in between. Germline CDR1 GTSNPN, CDR2 SVGIG (reference sequence). This CDR3 reads CACDGRGTYEQYF. The CDR3 coding sequence is TGTGCCTGTGACGGCCGCGGCACCTACGAGCAGTACTTC.

The gene calls are TRBV5-1 and TRBJ2-7, with a possible D match to TRBD2 (6 bases). Trimming pared 1 base from V and 1 base from J, leaving 12 bases between. CDR3 length: 15 residues. CDR1 is SGHRS, CDR2 YFSETQ, per germline. The CDR3 coding sequence is TGCGCCAGCAGCTTGTTATCAGGAGGGTCCTACGAGCAGTACTTC. Amino acids: CASSLLSGGSYEQYF.

This chain joins TRBV7-2 and TRBJ2-5; D gene uncertain. The V gene lost 0 bases and the J gene lost 0 bases, with 5 bases spanning the gap. There are 14 residues in the CDR3. Germline values: CDR1 SGHTA, CDR2 FQGNSA. In nucleotides, the CDR3 is TGTGCCAGCAGCTTAGCGTCATACCAAGAGACCCAGTACTTC. It codes for CASSLASYQETQYF.

The chain joins TRBV7-8 to TRBJ2-7; 8 positions match TRBD1. Germline V gene sequence: CDR1 SGHVS, CDR2 FQNEAQ. V was pared by 5 bases and J by 1 base, with 7 bases of the junction left unmatched. The CDR3 is 15 residues long. The chain's CDR3 is CASSHRDRRSYEQYF. The CDR3 nucleotides are TGTGCCAGCAGCCACCGGGACAGGAGATCCTACGAGCAGTACTTC.

The chain links TRBV5-5 to TRBJ2-4; no definite D call. The J call may not be correct, given that the DNA end is closer to TRBJ2-7. The CDR3 loop spans 15 amino acids. Germline loops: CDR1 SGHKS, CDR2 YYEKEE (reference sequence). The DNA of the CDR3 is TGTGCCAGCAGCATGGATCCGTCCCTACACTACGAGCAGTACTTC. This encodes CASSMDPSLHYEQYF.

The V and J genes are TRBV6-6 and TRBJ2-1; 11 bases line up with TRBD1. CDR3 size: 17 residues. Germline V gives CDR1 MNHNY, CDR2 SVGAGI (reference sequence). V trimming: 5 bases; J trimming: 4 bases; junction bases outside the gene matches: 10. This CDR3 is CASSPWTGGIRYNEQFF. The CDR3 region has the DNA TGTGCCAGCAGTCCTTGGACAGGGGGCATCAGGTACAATGAGCAGTTCTTC.

The CDR3 DNA follows: TGTGCCAGCAGAAGGACATCAAACCCCCCTTACAATGAGCAGTTCTTC. Protein product: CASRRTSNPPYNEQFF. The V call is TRBV7-9, the J call TRBJ2-1, with a weak D call TRBD1 (5 bases). V was pared by 6 bases and J by 4 bases, with 19 bases between. CDR3 length: 16 residues. CDR1 is SEHNR, CDR2 FQNEAQ, per germline (reference sequence).

This chain joins TRBV4-2 and TRBJ2-5; TRBD2 aligns across 7 bases. Germline V lookup: CDR1 LGHNA, CDR2 YNFKEQ. The CDR3 has 17 residues. J gave up 5 bases and V 0 bases, and 12 bases lay outside the gene matches. CDR3 in amino acids: CASSQDLRAGAGETQYF. CDR3 DNA sequence: TGTGCCAGCAGCCAAGATTTACGGGCGGGAGCCGGGGAGACCCAGTACTTC.

On this clonotype: A read error may be the cause here, since a much bigger clone is one base away. The gene calls are TRBV29-1 and TRBJ2-1; D not resolved. The germline CDR1 and CDR2 sequences are SQVTM and ANQGSEA. The V end was cut by 1 base, the J end by 10 bases, with 29 bases between. This CDR3 has 18 residues. CDR3 region: CSVEVEVAGSPPNYEQFF. The CDR3 region has the DNA TGCAGCGTTGAAGTGGAAGTAGCAGGTTCACCTCCGAACTACGAGCAGTTCTTC.